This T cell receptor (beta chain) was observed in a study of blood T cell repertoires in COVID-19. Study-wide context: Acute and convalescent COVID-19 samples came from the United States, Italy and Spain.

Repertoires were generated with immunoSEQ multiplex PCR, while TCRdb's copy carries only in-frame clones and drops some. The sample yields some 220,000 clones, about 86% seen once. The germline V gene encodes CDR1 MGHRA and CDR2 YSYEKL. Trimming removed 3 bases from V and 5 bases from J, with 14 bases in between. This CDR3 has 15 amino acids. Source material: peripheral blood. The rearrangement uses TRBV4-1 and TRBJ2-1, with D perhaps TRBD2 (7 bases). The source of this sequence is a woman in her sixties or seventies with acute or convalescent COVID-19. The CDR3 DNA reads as TGCGCCAGCAGCCAGGTGGGGGGGCCCCACAATGAGCAGTTCTTC. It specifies CASSQVGGPHNEQFF.